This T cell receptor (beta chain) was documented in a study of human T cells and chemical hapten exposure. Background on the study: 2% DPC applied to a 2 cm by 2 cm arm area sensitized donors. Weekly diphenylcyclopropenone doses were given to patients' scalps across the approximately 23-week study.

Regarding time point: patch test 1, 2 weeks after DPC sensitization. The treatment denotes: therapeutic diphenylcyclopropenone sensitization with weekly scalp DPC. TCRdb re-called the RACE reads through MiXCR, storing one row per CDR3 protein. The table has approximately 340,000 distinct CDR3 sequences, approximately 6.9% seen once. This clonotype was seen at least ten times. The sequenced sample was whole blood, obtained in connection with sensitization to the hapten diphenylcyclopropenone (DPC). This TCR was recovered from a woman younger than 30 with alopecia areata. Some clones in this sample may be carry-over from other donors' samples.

DNA for the CDR3: TGTGCCAGCAGCTTAGTGCAGGGATCAGATACGCAGTATTTT. Translation gives CASSLVQGSDTQYF. The chain has TRBV7-9 and TRBJ2-3; D may be TRBD1 (5 bases). V lost 1 base to trimming and J lost 4 bases, with 9 bases between them. Germline lookup yields CDR1 SEHNR and CDR2 FQNEAQ (reference sequence). The CDR3 spans 14 residues.